This T cell receptor beta chain was observed in a study of T cell changes during pregnancy in multiple sclerosis. Profiling relied on immunoSEQ multiplex PCR, and the TCRdb table lists in-frame clones only, not all of them. The sample lists approximately 82,000 clones, about 90% occurring once. Germline V gives CDR1 SEHNR, CDR2 FQNEAQ (reference sequence). The CDR3 totals 15 residues. J lost 3 bases, V lost 5 bases, and 8 bases had no gene match. The sequences come from CD4+ T cells from peripheral blood mononuclear cells, collected in the second trimester of pregnancy. This clonotype originated in a female donor with multiple sclerosis, enrolled in a pregnancy study. V gene TRBV7-9 combines with J gene TRBJ2-3, with 7 bases aligning to TRBD1. As DNA, the CDR3 is TGTGCCAGCAGCCTGACAGGGATTGGAACAGATACGCAGTATTTT. It codes for CASSLTGIGTDTQYF.